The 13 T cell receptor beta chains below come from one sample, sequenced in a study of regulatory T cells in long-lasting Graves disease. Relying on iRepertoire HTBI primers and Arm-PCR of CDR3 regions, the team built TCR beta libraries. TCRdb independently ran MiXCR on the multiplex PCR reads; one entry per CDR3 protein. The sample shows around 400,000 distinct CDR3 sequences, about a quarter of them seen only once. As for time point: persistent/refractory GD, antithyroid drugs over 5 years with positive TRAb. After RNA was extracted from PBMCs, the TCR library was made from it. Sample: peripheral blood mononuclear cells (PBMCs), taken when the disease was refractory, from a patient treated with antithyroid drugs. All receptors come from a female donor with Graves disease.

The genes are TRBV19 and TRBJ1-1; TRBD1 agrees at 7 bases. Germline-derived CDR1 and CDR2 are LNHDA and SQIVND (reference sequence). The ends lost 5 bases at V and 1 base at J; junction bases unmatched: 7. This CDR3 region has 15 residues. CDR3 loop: CASSVGQVTNTEAFF. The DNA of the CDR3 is TGTGCCAGTAGTGTCGGACAGGTGACGAACACTGAAGCTTTCTTT.

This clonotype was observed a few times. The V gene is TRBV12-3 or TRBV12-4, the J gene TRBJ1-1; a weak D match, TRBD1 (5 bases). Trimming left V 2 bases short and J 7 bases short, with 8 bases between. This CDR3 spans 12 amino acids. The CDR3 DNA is TGTGCCAGCAGTTTATACAGGTTTGAAGCTTTCTTT. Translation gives CASSLYRFEAFF.

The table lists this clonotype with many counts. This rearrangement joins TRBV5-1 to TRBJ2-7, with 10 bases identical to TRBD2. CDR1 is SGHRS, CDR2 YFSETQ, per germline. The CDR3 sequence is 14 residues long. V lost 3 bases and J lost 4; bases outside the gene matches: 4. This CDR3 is CASSSSGSGYEQYF. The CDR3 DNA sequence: TGCGCCAGCAGCTCTAGCGGGAGTGGGTACGAGCAGTACTTC.

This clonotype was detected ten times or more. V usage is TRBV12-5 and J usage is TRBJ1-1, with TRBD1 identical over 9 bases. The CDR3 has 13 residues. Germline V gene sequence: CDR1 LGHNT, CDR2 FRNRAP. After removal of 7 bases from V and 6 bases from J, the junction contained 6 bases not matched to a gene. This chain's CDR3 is CASAGTGRPEAFF. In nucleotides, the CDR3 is TGTGCTAGTGCCGGGACAGGGAGGCCTGAAGCTTTCTTT.

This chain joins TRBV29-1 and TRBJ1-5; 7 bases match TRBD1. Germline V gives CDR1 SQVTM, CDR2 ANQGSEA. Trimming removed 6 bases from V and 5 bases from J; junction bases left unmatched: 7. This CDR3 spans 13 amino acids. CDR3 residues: CSVGDSQYQPQHF. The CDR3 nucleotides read TGCAGCGTAGGGGACAGTCAATATCAGCCCCAGCATTTT.

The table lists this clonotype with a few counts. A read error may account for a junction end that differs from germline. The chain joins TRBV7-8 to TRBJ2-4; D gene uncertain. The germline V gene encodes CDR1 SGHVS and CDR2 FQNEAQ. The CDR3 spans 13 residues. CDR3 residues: CASSFQTGATYFF. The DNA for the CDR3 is TGTGCCAGCAGCTTTCAAACCGGAGCTACCTACTTCTTC.

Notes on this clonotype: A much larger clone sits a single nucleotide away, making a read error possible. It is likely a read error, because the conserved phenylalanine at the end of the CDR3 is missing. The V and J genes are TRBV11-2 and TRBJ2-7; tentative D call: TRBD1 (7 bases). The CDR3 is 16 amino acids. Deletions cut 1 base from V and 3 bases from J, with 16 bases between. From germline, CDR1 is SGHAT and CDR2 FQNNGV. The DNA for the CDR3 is TGTGCCAGCAGCTTAGGCGGGATACAGGGGTTCTACGAGCAGTACCTC. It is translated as CASSLGGIQGFYEQYL.

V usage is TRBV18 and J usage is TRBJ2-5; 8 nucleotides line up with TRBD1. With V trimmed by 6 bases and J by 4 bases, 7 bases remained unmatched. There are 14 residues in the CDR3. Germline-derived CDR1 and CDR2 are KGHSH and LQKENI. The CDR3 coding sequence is TGTGCCAGCTCCCTCAGGGGGCGAAGAGAGACCCAGTACTTC. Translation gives CASSLRGRRETQYF.

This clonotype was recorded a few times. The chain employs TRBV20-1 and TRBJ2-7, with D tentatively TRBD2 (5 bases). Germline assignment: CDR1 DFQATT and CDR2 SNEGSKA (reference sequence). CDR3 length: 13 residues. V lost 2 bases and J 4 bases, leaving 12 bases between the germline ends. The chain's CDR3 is CSARLLVMYEQYF. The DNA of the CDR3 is TGCAGTGCTAGATTACTAGTAATGTACGAGCAGTACTTC.

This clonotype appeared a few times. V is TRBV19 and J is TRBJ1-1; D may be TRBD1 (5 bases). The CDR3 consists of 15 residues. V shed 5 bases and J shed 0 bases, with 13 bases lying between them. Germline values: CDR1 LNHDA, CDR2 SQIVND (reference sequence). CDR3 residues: CASSQGPNMNTEAFF. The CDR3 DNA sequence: TGTGCCAGTAGTCAGGGACCTAACATGAACACTGAAGCTTTCTTT.

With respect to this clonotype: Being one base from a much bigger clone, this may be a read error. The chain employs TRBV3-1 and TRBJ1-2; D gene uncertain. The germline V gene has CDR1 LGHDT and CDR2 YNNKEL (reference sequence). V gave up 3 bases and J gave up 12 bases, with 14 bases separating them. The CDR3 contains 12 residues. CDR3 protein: CASSHGSFGHTF. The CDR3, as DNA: TGTGCCAGCAGCCATGGATCATTCGGCCACACCTTC.

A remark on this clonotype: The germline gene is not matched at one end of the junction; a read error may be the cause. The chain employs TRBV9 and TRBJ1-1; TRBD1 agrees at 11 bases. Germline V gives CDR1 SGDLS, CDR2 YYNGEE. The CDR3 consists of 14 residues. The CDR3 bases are TGTGCCAGCAGCTCGGACAGGGGGCTTTCTGAAGCTTCCTTT. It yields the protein CASSSDRGLSEASF.

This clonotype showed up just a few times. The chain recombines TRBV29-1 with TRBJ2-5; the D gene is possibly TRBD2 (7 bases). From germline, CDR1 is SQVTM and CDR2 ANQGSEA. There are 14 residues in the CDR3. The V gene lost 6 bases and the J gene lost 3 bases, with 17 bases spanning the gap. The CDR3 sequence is CSVRWRGREETQYF. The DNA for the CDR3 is TGCAGCGTCCGGTGGCGGGGGCGGGAAGAGACCCAGTACTTC.